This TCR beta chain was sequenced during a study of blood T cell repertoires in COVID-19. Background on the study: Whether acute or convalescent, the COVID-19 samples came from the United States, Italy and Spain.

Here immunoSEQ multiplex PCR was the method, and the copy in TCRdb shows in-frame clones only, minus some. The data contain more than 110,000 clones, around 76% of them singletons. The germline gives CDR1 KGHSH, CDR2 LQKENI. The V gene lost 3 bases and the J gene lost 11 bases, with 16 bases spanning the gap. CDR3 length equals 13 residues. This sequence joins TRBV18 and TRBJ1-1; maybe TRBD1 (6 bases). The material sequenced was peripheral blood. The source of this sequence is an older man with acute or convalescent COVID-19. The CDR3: CASSPPARGLAFF. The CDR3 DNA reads TGTGCCAGCTCACCCCCGGCCAGGGGTCTCGCTTTCTTT.